Shown below are 15 T cell receptor beta chains from a single sample sequenced in a study of cytomegalovirus exposure and HLA in healthy donors. The repertoire was sequenced with immunoSEQ multiplex PCR; TCRdb's copy has only in-frame clones and lacks some. The top ten hold over 2% of the sample, which has 150,000 or so clones, 85% seen once. The material sequenced was PBMCs. Every receptor here comes from a man aged 30 to 39 in good health and CMV-seropositive.

This clone was counted only a few times. This chain connects TRBV11-3 to TRBJ2-7, with D perhaps matching TRBD2 (6 bases). CDR3 size: 12 residues. Germline values: CDR1 SGHNT, CDR2 YENEEA. Trimming left V 5 bases short and J 10 bases short, with 15 bases between. The chain's CDR3 is CASSTPRGIQYF. In nucleotides, the CDR3 is TGTGCCAGCAGCACCCCTCGGGGGATACAGTACTTC.

This clone was seen once. The rearrangement links TRBV6-1 to TRBJ2-3; a weak D match, TRBD1 (6 bases). The CDR3 has 15 amino acids. In germline, CDR1 is MNHNS, CDR2 SASEGT. Trimming stripped 2 bases from V and 0 bases from J, with 9 bases between. The CDR3, as DNA: TGTGCCAGCAGTGAACCAGGGGCTAGCACAGATACGCAGTATTTT. Residues: CASSEPGASTDTQYF.

The rearrangement joins TRBV27 to TRBJ1-5; 9 bases agree with TRBD1. The V and J ends lost 3 bases and 6 bases, in that order; junction bases with no gene match: 6. The CDR3 has 15 residues. The germline V gene has CDR1 MNHEY and CDR2 SMNVEV (reference sequence). CDR3 nucleotides: TGTGCCAGCAGTTTGGGACAGGGTTGGAGTCAGCCCCAGCATTTT. Its translation is CASSLGQGWSQPQHF.

The J gene is TRBJ1-5, the V gene TRBV18; the match to TRBD1 covers 9 bases. Trimming cost V 3 bases and J 1 base; bases outside gene matches: 7. Germline loops: CDR1 KGHSH, CDR2 LQKENI. The CDR3 has 17 amino acids. The chain's CDR3 is CASSPDRGYFSNQPQHF. The CDR3 nucleotides read TGTGCCAGCTCACCGGACAGGGGATATTTCAGCAATCAGCCCCAGCATTTT. Variable domain in full (rest from reference TRBV18 and TRBJ1-5): NAGVMQNPRHLVRRRGQEARLRCSPMKGHSHVYWYRQLPEEGLKFMVYLQKENIIDESGMPKERFSAEFPKEGPSILRIQQVVRGDSAAYFCASSPDRGYFSNQPQHFGDGTRLSIL.

The chain couples TRBV5-8 to TRBJ1-5; 10 bases map to TRBD1. J lost 3 bases, V lost 6 bases, and 6 bases had no gene match. Per germline, CDR1 SGHTS and CDR2 YDEGEE. This CDR3 is 15 amino acids long. The CDR3 reads CASNDGQGDNQPQHF. As DNA, the CDR3 is TGTGCCAGCAACGACGGACAGGGGGACAATCAGCCCCAGCATTTT.

The chain links TRBV28 to TRBJ1-3, with a possible D match to TRBD1 (6 bases). From germline, CDR1 is MDHEN and CDR2 SYDVKM. The CDR3 is made up of 17 amino acids. Trimming pared 3 bases from V and 0 bases from J, leaving 15 bases between. The CDR3 loop reads CASSLVRRGRSGNTIYF. The CDR3 bases are TGTGCCAGCAGTTTGGTTCGCAGGGGCCGCTCTGGAAACACCATATATTTT.

This clone occurred a few times. The rearrangement uses TRBV6-4 and TRBJ2-3; 9 bases map to TRBD2. Germline V gene sequence: CDR1 MRHNA, CDR2 SNTAGT. After removal of 3 bases from V and 3 bases from J, the junction contained 4 bases not matched to a gene. This CDR3 is 15 amino acids long. DNA of the CDR3: TGTGCCAGCAGTGAGCACAGCGGGGGGACAGATACGCAGTATTTT. It encodes CASSEHSGGTDTQYF.

The gene calls are TRBV5-8 and TRBJ1-6, with TRBD1 identical over 8 bases. This CDR3 has 16 residues. Looked up from germline, CDR1 is SGHTS and CDR2 is YDEGEE. V shed 4 bases, J shed 7 bases, and the junction held 10 bases outside the gene matches. CDR3 coding DNA: TGTGCCAGCAGCGGTAGGACAGGGTTTCGCAATTCACCCCTCCACTTT. Amino acid sequence: CASSGRTGFRNSPLHF.

The V and J genes are TRBV10-3 and TRBJ2-3, with TRBD2 identical over 9 bases. This CDR3 is 17 amino acids long. Germline V gives CDR1 ENHRY, CDR2 SYGVKD. J was trimmed by 5 bases and V by 5 bases; bases with no gene match: 14. CDR3 DNA sequence: TGTGCCATCAGTCCTACGGTCGGCGGGGGGGCGATAGATACGCAGTATTTT. Its translation is CAISPTVGGGAIDTQYF.

The V and J genes are TRBV10-1 and TRBJ2-7; TRBD1 might be the D (6 bases). This CDR3 comprises 14 residues. Germline values: CDR1 WNHNN, CDR2 SYGVQD (reference sequence). V was cut by 0 bases and J by 4 bases, with 10 bases left in between. CDR3 nucleotides: TGCGCCAGCAGTGAGTCGACAGGTTTGTACGAGCAGTACTTC. Translation: CASSESTGLYEQYF.

This rearrangement joins TRBV7-9 to TRBJ2-5; D may be TRBD1 (5 bases). CDR3 size: 15 residues. Trimming cost V 5 bases and J 2 bases, with 15 bases left between them. CDR1 is SEHNR, CDR2 FQNEAQ, per germline (reference sequence). CDR3 sequence reads: CASSPSQGKQETQYF. DNA for the CDR3: TGTGCCAGCAGCCCGTCTCAGGGCAAGCAAGAGACCCAGTACTTC.

V gene TRBV11-3 combines with J gene TRBJ2-7, with TRBD2 matching 8 bases. From germline, CDR1 is SGHNT and CDR2 YENEEA. The CDR3 sequence is 14 residues long. V lost 5 bases, J lost 5 bases, and 8 bases stayed unmatched. For the CDR3, the DNA is TGTGCCAGCAGCCCCGGGGGGGGGAACAACGAGCAGTACTTC. Protein product: CASSPGGGNNEQYF.

The chain uses TRBV2 and TRBJ2-1; 15 bases match TRBD2. Trimming removed 3 bases from V and 8 bases from J; junction bases left unmatched: 5. The CDR3 has 16 amino acids. Germline V CDR1 and CDR2: SNHLY, FYNNEI. The CDR3 is CASSEGLAGGGYEQFF. CDR3 in DNA: TGTGCCAGCAGTGAGGGACTAGCGGGGGGTGGGTATGAGCAGTTCTTC.

The rearrangement uses TRBV28 and TRBJ2-3; 8 bases match TRBD2. CDR3 length: 15 amino acids. Germline-derived CDR1 and CDR2 are MDHEN and SYDVKM. Trimming removed 5 bases from V and 2 bases from J; junction bases left unmatched: 6. This CDR3 reads CASSRGGPLTDTQYF. CDR3 in DNA: TGTGCCAGCAGTCGGGGGGGTCCACTCACAGATACGCAGTATTTT. Full variable domain (remainder filled in from reference TRBV28 and TRBJ2-3): DVKVTQSSRYLVKRTGEKVFLECVQDMDHENMFWYRQDPGLGLRLIYFSYDVKMKEKGDIPEGYSVSREKKERFSLILESASTNQTSMYLCASSRGGPLTDTQYFGPGTRLTVL.

V and J are TRBV7-9 and TRBJ1-5, with 8 bases lining up with TRBD1. V was pared by 3 bases and J by 0 bases, with 4 bases of the junction left unmatched. Germline-derived CDR1 and CDR2 are SEHNR and FQNEAQ (reference sequence). The CDR3 consists of 16 residues. This CDR3 reads CASSFTGGSSNQPQHF. The DNA for the CDR3 is TGTGCCAGCAGCTTTACAGGGGGTAGTAGCAATCAGCCCCAGCATTTT.